A single TCR beta chain is shown here with its context. The antigen is unknown. Naivety among CD8 cells was defined by CD45RO negativity and positive CCR7 selection, thereby excluding terminally differentiated effector memory CD45RA+ cells. These data come from a study of shared clonotypes between healthy human individuals. Deep-level assay runs were performed. Evenly divided among several immunoSEQ plates was the genomic DNA of each subset. TCRdb's copy holds only in-frame clones and misses some; the assay was immunoSEQ multiplex PCR. The sample has about 580,000 clones, 95% to 98% seen once. The CDR3 has 15 amino acids. V was shortened by 3 bases and J by 3 bases, with 16 bases between the two germline ends. Germline V CDR1 and CDR2: SGDLS, YYNGEE. Study-level findings and limits: Naive subsets, compared against memory subsets, generally had larger estimated richness values.

Input material: naive CD8+ T cells sorted from blood. This receptor was obtained from a man aged 25 to 40 in good health. The chain links TRBV9 to TRBJ2-7, with D possibly being TRBD1 (6 bases). The CDR3 sequence is CASSEQGNSYYEQYF. The DNA of the CDR3 is TGTGCCAGCAGCGAACAGGGAAATTCGTACTACGAGCAGTACTTC.